This T cell receptor beta chain was found in a study of shared clonotypes between healthy human individuals. Study summary: Donors consisted of two women and a few men between 18 and 49.

Naive CD8 cells lacked CD45RO and underwent positive selection for CCR7, leaving out terminally differentiated effector memory CD45RA+ cells. Study-level findings and limits: The sharing of approximately 5.1% of naive CD4 clonotypes was seen across a handful of donors. Genetic and exposure-history diversity was limited by the few donors.

Notes on this clone: Its antigen remains unidentified.

Germline-derived CDR1 and CDR2 are SGHTA and FQGNSA. This CDR3 has 18 amino acids. With 5 bases removed from V and 2 bases from J, the gap between germline ends came to 22 bases. Method: immunoSEQ multiplex PCR; TCRdb's copy keeps in-frame clones and lacks some. The table includes roughly 890,000 clones, 85% to 95% detected once. Sequencing was done on a sample of naive CD8+ T cells sorted from blood. The clonotype originates from a man aged 25-40 years in good health. This chain links TRBV7-2 with TRBJ2-1, with a tentative D call TRBD2 (5 bases). The CDR3 region is CASSNPEPLAGTYNEQFF. The CDR3 coding sequence is TGTGCCAGCAGCAACCCTGAGCCCTTGGCGGGCACCTACAATGAGCAGTTCTTC.